The clone carrying this T cell receptor beta chain was recorded a few times. These data come from a study of T cells after yellow fever vaccination. TCRdb passed the 5' RACE reads through MiXCR, listing each CDR3 protein once. The sample records under 550,000 distinct CDR3 sequences, around a fifth being singletons. Germline V gene data show CDR1 as DFQATT and CDR2 as SNEGSKA (reference sequence). Trimming removed 3 bases from V and 5 bases from J, with 17 bases in between. The CDR3 spans 14 residues. This sequence originates from a man younger than 30 who received the YFV17D yellow fever vaccine. The specimen was PBMCs, collected approximately 20 days after the first yellow fever vaccination. V gene TRBV20-1 combines with J gene TRBJ2-7, with D possibly matching TRBD2 (5 bases). The CDR3 sequence is CSARASGGVDEQYV. The CDR3 coding sequence is TGCAGTGCTAGGGCCAGCGGTGGGGTTGACGAGCAGTACGTC.